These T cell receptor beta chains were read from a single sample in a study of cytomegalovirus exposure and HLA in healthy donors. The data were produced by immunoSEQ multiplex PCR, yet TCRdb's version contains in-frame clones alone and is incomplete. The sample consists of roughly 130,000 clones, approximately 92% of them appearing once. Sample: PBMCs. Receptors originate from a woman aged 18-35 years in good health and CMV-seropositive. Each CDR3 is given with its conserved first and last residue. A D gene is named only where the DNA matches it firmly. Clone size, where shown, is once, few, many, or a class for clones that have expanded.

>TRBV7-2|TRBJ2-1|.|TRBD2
CASSQVAGLLNNEQFF
TGTGCCAGCAGCCAAGTAGCGGGACTCCTTAACAATGAGCAGTTCTTC
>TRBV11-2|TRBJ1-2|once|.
CASSPDSFYGYTF
TGTGCCAGCAGCCCGGACAGCTTCTATGGCTACACCTTC
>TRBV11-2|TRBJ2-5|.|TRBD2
CATGTAGRASGGAQETQYF
TGTGCCACCGGGACTGCCGGACGTGCTAGCGGGGGGGCCCAAGAGACCCAGTACTTC
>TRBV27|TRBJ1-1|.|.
CASSLSFLGGAFF
TGTGCCAGCAGTTTATCGTTCCTTGGGGGGGCTTTCTTT
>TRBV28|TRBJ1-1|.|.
CASTFPTGTEAFF
TGTGCCAGCACCTTCCCAACAGGCACTGAAGCTTTCTTT
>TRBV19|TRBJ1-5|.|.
CASSISAGGGYSNQPQHF
TGTGCCAGTAGTATCTCAGCAGGCGGGGGGTATAGCAATCAGCCCCAGCATTTT
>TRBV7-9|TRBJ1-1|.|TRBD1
CASSFGTGDHNEAFF
TGTGCCAGCAGCTTCGGGACAGGGGACCATAATGAAGCTTTCTTT
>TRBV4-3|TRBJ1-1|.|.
CASRYSGNTEAFF
TGCGCCAGCCGTTATTCAGGGAACACTGAAGCTTTCTTT
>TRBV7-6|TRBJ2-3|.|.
CASSLASTSTDTQYF
TGTGCCAGCAGCTTAGCCTCTACTAGCACAGATACGCAGTATTTT
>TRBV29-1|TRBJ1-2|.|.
CSVTGPNYGYTF
TGCAGCGTGACAGGACCTAACTATGGCTACACCTTC
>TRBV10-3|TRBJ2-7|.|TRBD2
CAISEGTSPYEQYF
TGTGCCATCAGTGAAGGGACTAGTCCCTACGAGCAGTACTTC
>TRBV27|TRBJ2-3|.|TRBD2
CASRALSGGAPDTQYF
TGTGCCAGCAGGGCCCTTAGCGGGGGGGCCCCAGATACGCAGTATTTT
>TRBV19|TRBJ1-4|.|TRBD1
CATESGTVSEKLFF
TGTGCCACGGAATCCGGGACAGTTTCTGAAAAACTGTTTTTT
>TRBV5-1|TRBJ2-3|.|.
CASSLEPAGTSTDTQYF
TGCGCCAGCAGCTTGGAGCCCGCCGGGACTAGCACAGATACGCAGTATTTT
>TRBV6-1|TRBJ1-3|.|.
CASSEPGRAGNTIYF
TGTGCCAGCAGTGAACCTGGCAGGGCTGGAAACACCATATATTTT